Included here is one TCR beta chain sequence, with context. The sample carries other DNA sequences with the same CDR3. This record belongs to a study of blood T cell repertoires in COVID-19. Study-level background: From the United States, Italy and Spain came samples of acute and convalescent COVID-19. PBMCs, B-cell-depleted T cells, or T cells were the source of the cDNA or gDNA that made up the material.

The V and J ends lost 4 bases and 1 base, in that order; junction bases with no gene match: 4. The CDR3 covers 14 residues. Germline loops: CDR1 SGHRS, CDR2 YFSETQ. Individuals aged about 18 to 100 years were recruited from approximately 24 US areas. Per the study methods: From reference gene primer amplification, estimates of nucleated cell counts were derived. Libraries were prepared by immunoSEQ multiplex PCR; TCRdb keeps only in-frame clonotypes and omits some of them. From that table come the V and J calls and clone size; the DNA was used to work out D and trimming. The sample has about 220,000 clones; about 86% are singletons.

The V call is TRBV5-1, the J call TRBJ1-1; the match to TRBD1 covers 7 bases. This TCR came from a woman aged 50 to 60 with acute COVID-19. Sequenced: PBMCs or T cells enriched from blood (not recorded which). In DNA, the CDR3 is TGCGCCAGCAGCCCTTGGACAGGGAACACTGAAGCTTTCTTT. This translates into CASSPWTGNTEAFF.